The 12 T cell receptor beta chains reported below all come from one sample, sequenced in a study of control samples from healthy donors and cancer patients. Data came from immunoSEQ multiplex PCR; TCRdb stores just in-frame clones and leaves some out. The sample has about 150,000 clones, approximately 94% seen once. The source material was blood. Source of these receptors: a woman aged 40 to 50 in good health.

V and J are TRBV4-2 and TRBJ1-1, with a possible D match to TRBD1 (5 bases). V was clipped by 4 bases and J by 2 bases, with 11 bases between them. CDR3 length equals 14 residues. Germline V gene sequence: CDR1 LGHNA, CDR2 YNFKEQ. DNA of the CDR3: TGTGCCAGCAGCCCCTCTCGGACAAACACTGAAGCTTTCTTT. It encodes CASSPSRTNTEAFF.

The chain joins TRBV10-1 to TRBJ1-1; D unclear. This CDR3 region has 13 residues. Trimming removed 3 bases at V and 2 bases at J, with 7 bases between. CDR1 and CDR2 (germline): WNHNN, SYGVQD (reference sequence). The CDR3: CASSDWGNTEAFF. Here the CDR3 DNA reads TGCGCCAGCAGTGATTGGGGAAACACTGAAGCTTTCTTT.

The chain employs TRBV6-6 and TRBJ1-2, with D perhaps TRBD1 (6 bases). This CDR3 contains 14 residues. Germline V gives CDR1 MNHNY, CDR2 SVGAGI (reference sequence). Trimming shortened V by 6 bases and J by 5 bases, and 16 bases separated the two germline ends. The CDR3 nucleotides read TGTGCCAGCAGCTCTCAGGGGTTTGGGTATGGCTACACCTTC. Translation: CASSSQGFGYGYTF.

The chain uses TRBV10-3 and TRBJ1-2; 7 bases match TRBD1. This CDR3 is 15 amino acids long. Germline lookup yields CDR1 ENHRY and CDR2 SYGVKD. Trimming took 5 bases from V and 2 from J; bases not matched to a gene: 8. The CDR3 bases are TGTGCCATCAGTACTCAAGGGGGCGTCAACTATGGCTACACCTTC. Encoded protein: CAISTQGGVNYGYTF.

The chain couples TRBV25-1 to TRBJ2-7, with D hard to call. The CDR3 spans 16 residues. V was clipped by 4 bases and J by 0 bases, with 16 bases between them. The V gene's germline CDR1 is MGHDK and CDR2 SYGVNS. CDR3 nucleotide sequence: TGTGCCAGCAGTGGAACACGGGCCAGCATCTCCTACGAGCAGTACTTC. Encoded protein: CASSGTRASISYEQYF.

The V call is TRBV6-5, the J call TRBJ1-2, with unresolved D. Trimming left V 7 bases short and J 4 bases short, with 19 bases between. This CDR3 is 15 amino acids long. Germline V lookup: CDR1 MNHEY, CDR2 SVGAGI. In DNA form, the CDR3 reads TGTGCCAGCATTGTTCTTTACGAGGAAAGCTATGGCTACACCTTC. Residues: CASIVLYEESYGYTF.

This chain joins TRBV6-5 and TRBJ2-1; the D gene is possibly TRBD1 (6 bases). With 5 bases removed from V and 2 bases from J, the gap between germline ends came to 10 bases. CDR1 and CDR2 (germline): MNHEY, SVGAGI. The CDR3 loop spans 14 amino acids. The CDR3 DNA is TGTGCCAGCAGTACAGGGATAGCCTACAATGAGCAGTTCTTC. Amino acid sequence: CASSTGIAYNEQFF.

This sequence joins TRBV6-1 and TRBJ1-6, with 7 positions matching TRBD1. Germline V gives CDR1 MNHNS, CDR2 SASEGT. This CDR3 has 15 residues. V was clipped by 3 bases and J by 7 bases; unmatched bases: 6. The CDR3 region has the DNA TGTGCCAGCAGTGAGGAAGGGGGCGGGAATTCACCCCTCCACTTT. It yields the protein CASSEEGGGNSPLHF.

V is TRBV9 and J is TRBJ2-3, with 12 bases matching TRBD2. Germline values: CDR1 SGDLS, CDR2 YYNGEE. The CDR3 extends over 18 amino acids. J lost 6 bases, V lost 4 bases, and 15 bases had no gene match. The CDR3: CASSPTRLAGEAGDTQYF. The CDR3 bases are TGTGCCAGCAGCCCTACCCGACTAGCGGGAGAAGCGGGCGATACGCAGTATTTT. Complete variable domain (other parts from reference TRBV9 and TRBJ2-3): DSGVTQTPKHLITATGQRVTLRCSPRSGDLSVYWYQQSLDQGLQFLIQYYNGEERAKGNILERFSAQQFPDLHSELNLSSLELGDSALYFCASSPTRLAGEAGDTQYFGPGTRLTVL.

This clone appeared once. The chain has TRBV12-3 or TRBV12-4 and TRBJ1-1; maybe TRBD1 (6 bases). The ends were cut back, 4 bases at V and 9 bases at J, with 12 bases in the middle. This CDR3 contains 12 residues. In DNA, the CDR3 is TGTGCCAGCAGTTCCTGGCAGGGGAAAGCTTTCTTT. Translating gives CASSSWQGKAFF.

This clone was recorded once. The V gene is TRBV19, the J gene TRBJ1-3; possible D gene TRBD1, 5 bases. The V gene lost 6 bases and the J gene lost 0 bases, with 18 bases spanning the gap. The V gene's germline CDR1 is LNHDA and CDR2 SQIVND (reference sequence). This CDR3 spans 17 amino acids. CDR3: CASSPWGRGSSGNTIYF. The DNA of the CDR3 is TGTGCCAGTAGCCCCTGGGGGAGAGGCAGCTCTGGAAACACCATATATTTT.

The chain combines TRBV6-2 or TRBV6-3 with TRBJ1-5; D not certain. This CDR3 comprises 15 residues. V lost 3 bases to trimming and J lost 0 bases, with 9 bases between them. The V gene's germline CDR1 is MNHEY and CDR2 SVGEGT. CDR3 amino acids: CASSYDTYSNQPQHF. The CDR3, as DNA: TGTGCCAGCAGTTATGACACTTATAGCAATCAGCCCCAGCATTTT.